This is a list of T cell receptor beta chains from one sample in a study of T cell responses to AZD1222 COVID-19 vaccine. Clones were sequenced by immunoSEQ multiplex PCR, and TCRdb holds only the in-frame ones, with some missing. The sample yields about 180,000 clones, 90% seen once. The sequencing here drew on peripheral blood, taken on day 0 of AZD1222 vaccination. The receptors were sampled from an adult in good health. Both conserved end residues are part of each CDR3. A D gene is named only where the DNA matches it firmly. The listing skips clone size in some rows; elsewhere it reads once, few, many or a size class.

clone_size: NA; v_call: TRBV6-5; d_call: NA; j_call: TRBJ1-2; cdr3_aa: CASSYPGSAGHGYTF; cdr3_nt: TGTGCCAGCAGTTACCCCGGGTCGGCAGGACATGGCTACACCTTC
clone_size: NA; v_call: TRBV7-9; d_call: TRBD2; j_call: TRBJ2-1; cdr3_aa: CASSLASAGGQNEQFF; cdr3_nt: TGTGCCAGCAGCTTAGCATCAGCGGGGGGGCAAAATGAGCAGTTCTTC
clone_size: NA; v_call: TRBV7-3; d_call: NA; j_call: TRBJ1-2; cdr3_aa: CASSFRPWTDKSGYTF; cdr3_nt: TGTGCCAGCAGCTTTCGTCCCTGGACAGACAAGTCCGGCTACACCTTC
clone_size: NA; v_call: TRBV7-2; d_call: NA; j_call: TRBJ2-5; cdr3_aa: CASSLVYRDPKETQYF; cdr3_nt: TGTGCCAGCAGCTTAGTATACAGGGATCCCAAGGAGACCCAGTACTTC
clone_size: NA; v_call: TRBV15; d_call: TRBD2; j_call: TRBJ2-7; cdr3_aa: CATSRGLAALEQYF; cdr3_nt: TGTGCCACCAGCAGAGGTCTAGCGGCGCTCGAGCAGTACTTC
clone_size: few; v_call: TRBV4-1; d_call: NA; j_call: TRBJ2-4; cdr3_aa: CASSQEGRKNIQYF; cdr3_nt: TGCGCCAGCAGCCAAGAAGGGAGGAAAAACATTCAGTACTTC
clone_size: NA; v_call: TRBV6-5; d_call: NA; j_call: TRBJ2-6; cdr3_aa: CASPGTGANVLTF; cdr3_nt: TGTGCCAGCCCAGGGACTGGGGCCAACGTCCTGACTTTC
clone_size: NA; v_call: TRBV11-3; d_call: NA; j_call: TRBJ2-3; cdr3_aa: CASSSKRASTDTQYF; cdr3_nt: TGTGCCAGCAGCTCGAAGCGGGCTAGCACAGATACGCAGTATTTT
clone_size: NA; v_call: TRBV5-4; d_call: NA; j_call: TRBJ1-2; cdr3_aa: CASSSDYGYTF; cdr3_nt: TGTGCCAGCAGCTCTGATTATGGCTACACCTTC
clone_size: NA; v_call: TRBV4-2; d_call: NA; j_call: TRBJ1-3; cdr3_aa: CASSPRRGTREGSGNTIYF; cdr3_nt: TGTGCCAGCAGCCCGAGAAGGGGGACAAGAGAGGGCTCTGGAAACACCATATATTTT
clone_size: NA; v_call: TRBV5-1; d_call: NA; j_call: TRBJ1-6; cdr3_aa: CASSLGPGAYNSPLHF; cdr3_nt: TGCGCCAGCAGCTTGGGCCCAGGGGCCTATAATTCACCCCTCCACTTT